The 12 T cell receptor beta chains presented below share a single source sample, sequenced in a study of cytomegalovirus exposure and HLA in healthy donors. The study ran its PCR with 60 Vbeta and 13 Jbeta primers. Sequencing used immunoSEQ multiplex PCR; TCRdb keeps in-frame clones, though not all of them. The sample carries more than 95,000 clones, approximately 75% recorded once. Sequencing used PBMCs. The source of these receptors is a woman aged 50 to 65 in good health and CMV-seronegative.

The CDR3 nucleotides read TGTGCCAGCAGTAATCAGGAATTATCCTACGAGCAGTACTTC. Its translation: CASSNQELSYEQYF. The chain recombines TRBV28 with TRBJ2-7; D is ambiguous. V was pared by 5 bases and J by 1 base, with 12 bases between. The CDR3 is made up of 14 amino acids. CDR1 and CDR2 (germline): MDHEN, SYDVKM.

This clone has just a few counts. The V call is TRBV4-3, the J call TRBJ2-1, with a tentative D call TRBD2 (6 bases). Between the trimmed V and J ends, which lost 1 base and 6 bases, there was a span of 16 bases. CDR1 and CDR2 from the germline V gene are LGHNA and YSLEER. This CDR3 has 16 residues. The CDR3, as DNA: TGCGCCAGCAGCCAAGTGGTTTTTCAGGGAGGCAATGAGCAGTTCTTC. It encodes CASSQVVFQGGNEQFF.

The V gene is TRBV29-1, the J gene TRBJ1-1; tentatively, D is TRBD1 (5 bases). The CDR3 is 14 residues long. From germline, CDR1 is SQVTM and CDR2 ANQGSEA. V lost 4 bases, J lost 3 bases, and 15 bases lay in between. The CDR3 sequence is CSVVRFQGDTEAFF. The DNA of the CDR3 is TGCAGCGTTGTTCGTTTTCAGGGCGACACTGAAGCTTTCTTT.

The J gene is TRBJ2-2, the V gene TRBV11-2, with D maybe TRBD1 (5 bases). Germline V gene sequence: CDR1 SGHAT, CDR2 FQNNGV. This CDR3 is built from 14 residues. V dropped 10 bases and J dropped 0 bases, with 12 bases sitting between them. CDR3 protein: CAMSRATNTGELFF. The DNA of the CDR3 is TGTGCCATGTCCAGGGCGACGAACACCGGGGAGCTGTTTTTT. Filled out from reference TRBV11-2 and TRBJ2-2, the complete variable domain reads EAGVAQSPRYKIIEKRQSVAFWCNPISGHATLYWYQQILGQGPKLLIQFQNNGVVDDSQLPKDRFSAERLKGVDSTLKIQPAKLEDSAVYLCAMSRATNTGELFFGEGSRLTVL.

The chain carries TRBV10-3 and TRBJ2-1; perhaps TRBD2 as D (6 bases). Germline CDR1 and CDR2: ENHRY and SYGVKD. The CDR3 has 15 amino acids. Deletions cut 6 bases from V and 4 bases from J, with 16 bases between. The DNA of the CDR3 is TGTGCCATCAGGAGCCCGGGACTTCAATACAATGAGCAGTTCTTC. This encodes CAIRSPGLQYNEQFF.

CDR3 DNA sequence: TGTGCCAGCAGTGAAGCGGGGAGATCCTACGAGCAGTACTTC. As protein: CASSEAGRSYEQYF. The rearrangement joins TRBV6-1 to TRBJ2-5; weak D call: TRBD2 (5 bases). The last part of the DNA fits TRBJ2-7 better; the J call may be wrong. Per germline, CDR1 MNHNS and CDR2 SASEGT. CDR3 length: 14 residues.

The table lists this clone with a few counts. The chain joins TRBV27 to TRBJ1-6, with TRBD1 as a possible D gene (5 bases). Germline loops: CDR1 MNHEY, CDR2 SMNVEV (reference sequence). This CDR3 contains 17 residues. Trimming left V 6 bases short and J 3 bases short, with 18 bases between. The CDR3 DNA reads TGTGCCAGCAGACCCGGGCTTTTCGGGGGCTATAATTCACCCCTCCACTTT. Protein product: CASRPGLFGGYNSPLHF.

This clone was seen more than once but under ten times. V is TRBV27 and J is TRBJ2-3; D unclear. Deletions cut 5 bases from V and 1 base from J, with 4 bases between. This CDR3 is built from 12 residues. Looked up from germline, CDR1 is MNHEY and CDR2 is SMNVEV (reference sequence). CDR3 coding DNA: TGTGCCAGCAGTACAGGCACAGATACGCAGTATTTT. Its protein product is CASSTGTDTQYF.

This chain uses TRBV6-6 with TRBJ2-3, with unresolved D. This CDR3 region has 13 residues. V lost 7 bases and J 1 base, leaving 9 bases between the germline ends. CDR1 and CDR2 (germline): MNHNY, SVGAGI (reference sequence). The CDR3 loop is CASKEPGTDTQYF. The CDR3 nucleotides are TGTGCCAGCAAGGAGCCAGGCACAGATACGCAGTATTTT.

The chain is built from TRBV28 and TRBJ2-3; D unresolved. The germline V and J ends were trimmed by 6 bases and 2 bases, with 21 bases remaining between them. CDR1 MDHEN and CDR2 SYDVKM come from the germline V gene. The CDR3 extends over 17 amino acids. The CDR3 DNA follows: TGTGCCAGCAGCCGGCTACGGATAGCAGCGCCCACAGATACGCAGTATTTT. Translated: CASSRLRIAAPTDTQYF.

The chain joins TRBV28 to TRBJ2-1; 13 bases line up with TRBD2. The CDR3 has 15 residues. V was clipped by 6 bases and J by 5 bases; unmatched bases: 4. CDR1 is MDHEN, CDR2 SYDVKM, per germline. The chain's CDR3 is CASRPGLAGHNEQFF. The CDR3 coding sequence is TGTGCCAGCAGGCCGGGACTAGCGGGGCACAATGAGCAGTTCTTC.

The V and J genes are TRBV7-2 and TRBJ2-5; a weak D match, TRBD1 (6 bases). The germline gives CDR1 SGHTA, CDR2 FQGNSA. V was shortened by 5 bases and J by 4 bases, with 17 bases between the two germline ends. The CDR3 extends over 15 amino acids. CDR3 nucleotide sequence: TGTGCCAGCAGCCCAACAACAGGGTCCGGAGAGACCCAGTACTTC. It specifies CASSPTTGSGETQYF. The variable domain in full, with the rest retrieved from reference TRBV7-2 and TRBJ2-5, is GAGVSQSPSNKVTEKGKDVELRCDPISGHTALYWYRQSLGQGLEFLIYFQGNSAPDKSGLPSDRFSAERTGGSVSTLTIQRTQQEDSAVYLCASSPTTGSGETQYFGPGTRLLVL.